This T cell receptor (beta chain) appears in the sequencing data of a study of T-cell reconstitution after alpha-beta-depleted transplantation in children. Study outcomes and limitations: Alpha-beta T cells about two months after transplant reportedly derived from several hundred expanded graft clones. From surviving recipient T cells and thymic progenitors came the high day-60 TCRbeta diversity observed in some patients. One year after transplant, T-cell counts and diversity came mostly from newly produced T cells.

V lost 3 bases to trimming and J lost 6 bases; unmatched junction nucleotides: 14. Germline lookup yields CDR1 DFQATT and CDR2 SNEGSKA (reference sequence). The CDR3 spans 16 residues. TCRbeta library preparation incorporated unique molecular identifiers. MiXCR, applied by TCRdb to the PCR reads, yields one record per CDR3 protein. Here the sample spans 500,000 to 750,000 distinct CDR3 sequences, 25% to 30% being singletons. Comment on this clonotype: Its target is not known.

The V and J genes are TRBV20-1 and TRBJ2-1; 7 bases agree with TRBD2. The source was PBMCs, collected before TCRalphabeta/CD19-depleted stem cell transplant. The TCR sequence derives from a boy younger than two with Wiskott-Aldrich syndrome, due to receive a stem cell transplant. The CDR3 is CSARVVGLVDRNEQFF. CDR3 in DNA: TGCAGTGCTAGGGTGGTCGGACTAGTGGATCGCAATGAGCAGTTCTTC.